These T cell receptor beta chains were read from a single sample in a study of blood T cell repertoires in COVID-19. Profiled with immunoSEQ multiplex PCR; TCRdb holds only in-frame clones, not every one. The sample contains some 140,000 clones, about four fifths of which appear only once. Sequencing was done on a sample of peripheral blood. These receptors were obtained from a human donor in a cohort sampled during active COVID-19. CDR3s include the opening cysteine and the closing phenylalanine or tryptophan. D genes are given only for firm matches. Clone size is stated in some rows and not others, as once, few, many or a class when expanded.

TRBV6-2/TRBV6-3	-	TRBJ1-1	-	TGTGCCAGCAGTTACTCGGGAGCGAACACTGAAGCTTTCTTT	CASSYSGANTEAFF
TRBV27	TRBD1	TRBJ2-5	-	TGTGCCAGCAGCCCTCGTTACGACAGGGGTCTCGTACAAGAGACCCAGTACTTC	CASSPRYDRGLVQETQYF
TRBV5-1	TRBD1	TRBJ2-7	once	TGCGCCAGCAGCTTGGCCTCCGGAGGACAGGGGAAGGGCGAGCAGTACTTC	CASSLASGGQGKGEQYF
TRBV5-1	-	TRBJ2-3	-	TGCGCCAGCAGCGCCAGGGGGGCCACAGATACGCAGTATTTT	CASSARGATDTQYF
TRBV3-1/TRBV3-2	TRBD2	TRBJ2-3	once	TGTGCCAGCAGCCCTGGGGGGGGTAGGACAGATACGCAGTATTTT	CASSPGGGRTDTQYF
TRBV4-2	TRBD2	TRBJ2-3	-	TGTGCCAGCAGCCAAGAGCCGGGGGGAAATACGCAGTATTTT	CASSQEPGGNTQYF
TRBV5-1	-	TRBJ1-1	-	TGCGCCAGCAGCTCTGCGCCACAGGGCGCGAACACTGAAGCTTTCTTT	CASSSAPQGANTEAFF
TRBV30	-	TRBJ1-6	-	TGTGCCTGGAGTCCCCGCGGGGTTTCACCCCTCCACTTT	CAWSPRGVSPLHF
TRBV2	TRBD1	TRBJ1-1	-	TGTGCCAGCGGGGGACAGGGGGTCGAGGCTTTCTTT	CASGGQGVEAFF
TRBV3-1/TRBV3-2	-	TRBJ1-3	-	TGTGCCAGCAGCCCCCGCCCCGGGAGCTCTGGAAACACCATATATTTT	CASSPRPGSSGNTIYF
TRBV30	TRBD1	TRBJ2-7	-	TGTGCCTGGAACCGACCGGGACAGAACTACGAGCAGTACTTC	CAWNRPGQNYEQYF
TRBV29-1	TRBD2	TRBJ2-1	-	TGCAGTGGGACTAGCTCAAACAATGAGCAGTTCTTC	CSGTSSNNEQFF
TRBV6-5	-	TRBJ1-5	-	TGTGCCAGCAGAGGTGGGGCCAATCAGCCCCAGCATTTT	CASRGGANQPQHF
TRBV3-1/TRBV3-2	-	TRBJ2-3	-	TGTGCCAGCAGCCGGGACTTGTTCACAGATACGCAGTATTTT	CASSRDLFTDTQYF
TRBV14	-	TRBJ1-6	-	TGTGCCAGCAGCTATCGCGGGGGAACTTCACCCCTCCACTTT	CASSYRGGTSPLHF
TRBV10-3	TRBD1	TRBJ1-1	-	TGTGCCATCAGGCCACTCCAGGGGGCAGGAGGGAACACTGAAGCTTTCTTT	CAIRPLQGAGGNTEAFF
TRBV5-1	TRBD1	TRBJ2-1	once	TGCGCCAGCAGCAACCAACCGGGACAGGGGGGGAATGAGCAGTTCTTC	CASSNQPGQGGNEQFF
TRBV19	-	TRBJ1-1	-	TGTGCCAGTAGTTTAGTCAGGGGCGCTGAAGCTTTCTTT	CASSLVRGAEAFF
TRBV9	TRBD1	TRBJ2-4	few	TGTGCCAGCGTGCTGGGACAGGGAGATCCCCTAGCCAAAAACATTCAGTACTTC	CASVLGQGDPLAKNIQYF
TRBV3-1/TRBV3-2	TRBD2	TRBJ2-4	once	TGTGCCAGCAGCCCATTCGGGGTCGCTAGCGGGGGGGCCAAAAACATTCAGTACTTC	CASSPFGVASGGAKNIQYF
TRBV28	-	TRBJ1-1	once	TGTGCCAGCGGGATACAGGGCAGACGGGAAGCTTTCTTT	CASGIQGRREAFF
TRBV5-4	-	TRBJ1-1	-	TGTGCCAGCAGCTTCCAGGGCCCGATAGACACTGAAGCTTTCTTT	CASSFQGPIDTEAFF
TRBV29-1	-	TRBJ2-3	-	TGCAGCGTTGGCGTAACGGGGGCAGATACGCAGTATTTT	CSVGVTGADTQYF
TRBV12-3/TRBV12-4	-	TRBJ1-1	few	TGTGCCAGCGGAAGACAGAACACTGAAGCTTTCTTT	CASGRQNTEAFF